These 10 T cell receptor beta chains were all obtained from the same sample, sequenced in a study of response to subunit inactivated influenza vaccine. MiXCR, run by TCRdb on the RT-PCR reads, gives a single entry per CDR3 protein. The sample has fewer than 700,000 distinct CDR3 sequences; around 13% are singletons. This specimen consisted of PBMCs from blood, obtained more than 35 days after vaccination. The receptors derive from a man between 45 and 60 years old who received an inactivated influenza vaccine.

This clonotype was counted many times. The chain combines TRBV7-2 with TRBJ2-7; a weak D match, TRBD1 (5 bases). The germline V gene encodes CDR1 SGHTA and CDR2 FQGNSA. V was pared by 5 bases and J by 5 bases, with 13 bases between. The CDR3 is 13 amino acids. The CDR3 nucleotides read TGTGCCAGCAGCCCCGACAGAGGCCACGAGCAGTACTTC. This sequence encodes CASSPDRGHEQYF. The variable domain in full, completed from reference TRBV7-2 and TRBJ2-7, reads GAGVSQSPSNKVTEKGKDVELRCDPISGHTALYWYRQSLGQGLEFLIYFQGNSAPDKSGLPSDRFSAERTGGSVSTLTIQRTQQEDSAVYLCASSPDRGHEQYFGPGTRLTVT.

To note about this clonotype: This clone may be a read error of a much larger clone one base away. The chain's CDR3 is CVTSDPGPQVGETQYF. In DNA form, the CDR3 reads TGTGTCACCAGTGATCCGGGACCGCAAGTCGGGGAGACCCAGTACTTC. V gene TRBV24-1 combines with J gene TRBJ2-5, with D possibly being TRBD1 or TRBD2 (5 bases each). In germline, CDR1 is KGHDR, CDR2 SFDVKD. The CDR3 is 16 residues long.

This clonotype was counted once. DNA for the CDR3: TGTGCCACCAGCAGAGAAGCATCCGGGGCCTGGGGCTTGAACACTGAAGCTTTCTTT. This sequence encodes CATSREASGAWGLNTEAFF. The chain links TRBV15 to TRBJ1-1; D may be TRBD1 (5 bases). CDR1 is LNHNV and CDR2 is YYDKDF in the germline V gene (reference sequence). V dropped 0 bases and J dropped 0 bases, with 20 bases sitting between them. The CDR3 totals 19 residues.

This clonotype was observed a handful of times. The gene calls are TRBV6-1 and TRBJ1-5; possibly TRBD1 for D (6 bases). Trimming pared 8 bases from V and 4 bases from J, leaving 15 bases between. The CDR3 sequence is 14 residues long. Looked up from germline, CDR1 is MNHNS and CDR2 is SASEGT. DNA for the CDR3: TGTGCCAGCTCCAGGGGAAACGCAAATCAGCCCCAGCATTTT. Protein: CASSRGNANQPQHF.

V gene TRBV5-1 combines with J gene TRBJ2-7; D is ambiguous. V was cut by 0 bases and J by 2 bases, with 12 bases left in between. The germline CDR1 and CDR2 sequences are SGHRS and YFSETQ. The CDR3 totals 15 residues. The CDR3 loop reads CASSLAVGRAYEQYF. The CDR3 region has the DNA TGCGCCAGCAGCTTGGCCGTTGGCAGAGCCTACGAGCAGTACTTC.

This clonotype was observed many times. In DNA, the CDR3 is TGCAGTGCCCAGGACTCAGCAAATGAGCAGTTCTTC. The encoded protein is CSAQDSANEQFF. V gene TRBV20-1 combines with J gene TRBJ2-1, with D perhaps matching TRBD2 (5 bases). CDR1 is DFQATT and CDR2 is SNEGSKA in the germline V gene (reference sequence). The CDR3 has 12 residues. Trimming shortened V by 6 bases and J by 7 bases, and 13 bases separated the two germline ends.

CDR3 nucleotides: TGTGCCAGCAGCGTAGGGGCAGGACAATACAATGAGCAGTTCTTC. This codes for CASSVGAGQYNEQFF. The chain couples TRBV9 to TRBJ2-1, with D possibly being TRBD1 (5 bases). Trimming pared 0 bases from V and 4 bases from J, leaving 11 bases between. From germline, CDR1 is SGDLS and CDR2 YYNGEE. This CDR3 region has 15 residues.

This clonotype was seen many times. The rearrangement links TRBV5-1 to TRBJ1-6; TRBD1 aligns across 7 bases. The germline V gene has CDR1 SGHRS and CDR2 YFSETQ. V lost 2 bases, J lost 8 bases, and 4 bases stayed unmatched. The CDR3 sequence is 14 residues long. The CDR3 here is CASSLGTADSPLHF. The CDR3 nucleotides are TGCGCCAGCAGCTTAGGGACAGCGGATTCACCCCTCCACTTT.

This clonotype was counted only a few times. This chain joins TRBV4-1 and TRBJ2-5; D possibly uses TRBD1 or TRBD2 (5 bases each). This CDR3 contains 13 residues. V was clipped by 1 base and J by 3 bases, with 6 bases between them. Looked up from germline, CDR1 is MGHRA and CDR2 is YSYEKL. CDR3 nucleotide sequence: TGCGCCAGCAGCCAAGGGGGGAAAGAGACCCAGTACTTC. Translated, it gives CASSQGGKETQYF.

The chain joins TRBV24-1 to TRBJ2-3; tentatively, D is TRBD1 or TRBD2 (5 bases each). Germline V gene lookup returns CDR1 KGHDR and CDR2 SFDVKD. There are 16 residues in the CDR3. V gave up 2 bases and J gave up 5 bases, with 16 bases separating them. CDR3 in amino acids: CATSDSPRDGQDTQYF. Written as DNA, the CDR3 is TGTGCCACCAGTGATTCGCCTCGGGATGGACAAGATACGCAGTATTTT.